Listed here is a single TCR beta chain. The CDR3 runs to 12 residues. Germline loops: CDR1 SQVTM, CDR2 ANQGSEA. After removal of 4 bases from V and 3 bases from J, the junction contained 1 base not matched to a gene. Recruitment covered 20 to 25 US areas and drew participants whose ages spanned roughly 18 to 90 years. This specimen comes from a study of blood T cell repertoires in COVID-19. Overall study context: The cDNA or gDNA used as material had been derived from T cells, B-cell-depleted T cells, or PBMCs.

Per the original methods: Reference gene primer amplification gave estimated nucleated cell counts. Sequenced by immunoSEQ multiplex PCR; TCRdb stores in-frame clones only, minus some. The V and J calls and clone size were taken over from that table, and D and trimming were inferred from the DNA. The sample has about 150,000 clones, around 90% seen once; the top ten hold under 4.5%. Material: PBMCs or T cells enriched from blood (not recorded which). The source of this sequence is a woman between 35 and 50 years old who had been exposed to COVID-19. This rearrangement joins TRBV29-1 to TRBJ2-7; TRBD2 matches 9 bases. The CDR3 region is CSVVAGVYEQYF. The CDR3, as DNA: TGCAGCGTTGTAGCGGGAGTCTACGAGCAGTACTTC.